What follows are 11 T cell receptor beta chains derived from one specimen sequenced in a study of T cell repertoires in cytomegalovirus infection. TCRdb passed the reads through MiXCR, listing each CDR3 protein once. Of some 800,000 distinct CDR3 sequences in the sample, 25% to 35% are singletons; the top ten hold over 10%. For these TCRs, the target antigens are not known. The material sequenced was cultured CD8+ T cells from PBMCs, taken from culture after CMV antigen stimulation. The receptors were sampled from a human donor in good health (CMV status not recorded). Some clones in this sample may be carry-over from other donors' samples.

This rearrangement joins TRBV7-6 to TRBJ2-1; 8 bases map to TRBD2. The V gene's germline CDR1 is SGHVS and CDR2 FNYEAQ. CDR3 length: 14 amino acids. J lost 9 bases, V lost 5 bases, and 9 bases had no gene match. The CDR3 DNA reads TGTGCCAGCAGCCCAGGGGTTAGCGGGGCTGAGCAGTTCTTC. The encoded protein is CASSPGVSGAEQFF.

Details on this clonotype: A much more abundant neighbour one base away suggests this may be a read error. The chain uses TRBV11-1 and TRBJ1-1, with D uncertain. This CDR3 spans 12 amino acids. The V and J ends lost 1 base and 4 bases respectively, with 4 bases between them. Germline CDR1 SGHAT, CDR2 FQDESV (reference sequence). CDR3 sequence (DNA): TGTGCCAGCAGCTTAGTCGCCACTGAAGCTTTCTTT. It codes for CASSLVATEAFF.

This clonotype was picked up a small number of times. The V gene is TRBV6-1, the J gene TRBJ1-2; no firm D call. Germline V lookup: CDR1 MNHNS, CDR2 SASEGT. Trimming stripped 7 bases from V and 3 bases from J, with 9 bases between. The CDR3 has 12 amino acids. This chain's CDR3 is CASTGYYYGYTF. The DNA of the CDR3 is TGTGCCAGCACGGGGTACTACTATGGCTACACCTTC.

The rearrangement joins TRBV19 to TRBJ1-5; TRBD1 might be the D (5 bases). The V end lost 2 bases, the J end lost 9 bases, and 14 bases lay between the germline ends. CDR1 and CDR2 from the germline V gene are LNHDA and SQIVND (reference sequence). The CDR3 runs to 14 residues. The CDR3 spells CASSINPRGGPQHF. CDR3 nucleotide sequence: TGTGCCAGTAGTATAAACCCGCGTGGGGGGCCCCAGCATTTT.

The chain uses TRBV7-4 and TRBJ2-5; D is uncertain. The germline V and J ends were trimmed by 7 bases and 2 bases, with 14 bases remaining between them. The germline V gene encodes CDR1 SGHVT and CDR2 SQSDAQ. This CDR3 has 14 residues. The CDR3 region is CASNWEGWQETQYF. CDR3 sequence (DNA): TGTGCCAGCAACTGGGAAGGGTGGCAAGAGACCCAGTACTTC.

This clonotype was counted many times. This rearrangement joins TRBV7-6 to TRBJ1-1; unclear D gene. V was clipped by 1 base and J by 1 base, with 10 bases between them. The CDR3 is made up of 15 amino acids. Germline-derived CDR1 and CDR2 are SGHVS and FNYEAQ. CDR3 in amino acids: CASSLEGPENTEAFF. The CDR3 bases are TGTGCCAGCAGCTTAGAGGGTCCGGAGAACACTGAAGCTTTCTTT.

This chain joins TRBV6-1 and TRBJ2-7; 8 bases fit TRBD1. The CDR3 totals 16 residues. CDR1 and CDR2 (germline): MNHNS, SASEGT. V trimming: 0 bases; J trimming: 2 bases; junction bases outside the gene matches: 6. Here the CDR3 DNA reads TGTGCCAGCAGTGAAGCGCGCTGGACAGGGCCCTACGAGCAGTACTTC. This sequence encodes CASSEARWTGPYEQYF.

This clonotype was counted only a few times. The CDR3 loop is CASSLLEQFTEAFF. CDR3 DNA: TGTGCCAGCAGCTTATTAGAACAGTTCACAGAAGCTTTCTTT. The chain recombines TRBV5-4 with TRBJ1-1; D uncertain. Per germline, CDR1 SGHNT and CDR2 YYREEE (reference sequence). The CDR3 runs 14 residues. Trimming removed 2 bases at V and 8 bases at J, with 16 bases between.

This clonotype has ten or more counts. The V call is TRBV7-8, the J call TRBJ1-1; D is unresolved. Trimming left V 5 bases short and J 3 bases short, with 10 bases between. Per germline, CDR1 SGHVS and CDR2 FQNEAQ. The CDR3 is made up of 13 amino acids. The CDR3 reads CASSLTDYTEAFF. CDR3 coding DNA: TGTGCCAGCAGCCTAACAGATTACACTGAAGCTTTCTTT.

This clonotype was found a few times. The gene calls are TRBV10-3 and TRBJ1-3; 9 bases are shared with TRBD1. Germline V gene data show CDR1 as ENHRY and CDR2 as SYGVKD. The junction had 11 bases not matched to a gene; V was cut back by 6 bases and J by 8 bases. This CDR3 spans 15 amino acids. The CDR3 DNA follows: TGTGCCATCAGGAGCCTTCGGGACAGGGCCCACACCATATATTTT. This translates into CAIRSLRDRAHTIYF.

In its sample, this clonotype was seen a few times. The J gene is TRBJ1-2, the V gene TRBV11-3; D perhaps matches TRBD1 (6 bases). The CDR3 is 17 amino acids. CDR1 is SGHNT and CDR2 is YENEEA in the germline V gene. V lost 3 bases and J 4 bases, leaving 21 bases between the germline ends. CDR3: CASSFPAGARDAYGYTF. CDR3 nucleotide sequence: TGTGCCAGCAGCTTTCCGGCAGGGGCCCGGGACGCCTATGGCTACACCTTC.